Listed here are 9 T cell receptor beta chains from one sample, sequenced in a study of neurological immune-mediated disorders (dated by TCRdb to the late 2010s). The method was 5' RACE. For sequencing, an Illumina HiSeq 2500 was employed. Through fastp at Q25 and MiXCR, TCRdb rebuilt clones from the public reads, retaining in-frame beta chains. Every CDR3 protein is listed once, alongside the most common genes and DNA of its rows. The table for this sample lists about 71,000 distinct CDR3 sequences; roughly 4.5% of them were counted only once. The ten largest account for 6.5% to 7.5% of the sample. The sequenced sample was PBMCs. Receptors originate from a young man with multiple sclerosis.

By share, this clonotype counts as medium-sized. This rearrangement joins TRBV7-9 to TRBJ2-5; TRBD2 might be the D (5 bases). V lost 2 bases to trimming and J lost 0 bases, with 10 bases between them. CDR1 and CDR2 (germline): SEHNR, FQNEAQ (reference sequence). This CDR3 comprises 15 residues. The CDR3 reads CASSLTREYQETQYF. The CDR3, as DNA: TGTGCCAGCAGCTTAACACGGGAATACCAAGAGACCCAGTACTTC.

This clonotype has ten or more counts. V and J are TRBV27 and TRBJ1-1, with D possibly being TRBD1 (5 bases). The V gene lost 3 bases and the J gene lost 4 bases, with 12 bases spanning the gap. The length of the CDR3 is 14 residues. CDR1 and CDR2 from the germline V gene are MNHEY and SMNVEV (reference sequence). The CDR3 DNA follows: TGTGCCAGCAGTTTTACAAGGGGCGGCACTGAAGCTTTCTTT. Translated, it gives CASSFTRGGTEAFF.

This clonotype was counted ten times or more. V and J are TRBV15 and TRBJ1-5; TRBD1 matches 11 bases. Germline V gives CDR1 LNHNV, CDR2 YYDKDF (reference sequence). The CDR3 extends over 15 amino acids. With V trimmed by 5 bases and J by 6 bases, 6 bases remained unmatched. The CDR3 coding sequence is TGTGCCACCAGCGACGGACAGGGGGCGAGTCAGCCCCAGCATTTT. The encoded protein is CATSDGQGASQPQHF. The variable domain in full, completed from reference TRBV15 and TRBJ1-5, reads DAMVIQNPRYQVTQFGKPVTLSCSQTLNHNVMYWYQQKSSQAPKLLFHYYDKDFNNEADTPDNFQSRRPNTSFCFLDIRSPGLGDTAMYLCATSDGQGASQPQHFGDGTRLSIL.

The rearrangement joins TRBV9 to TRBJ2-1, with D hard to call. Germline V gives CDR1 SGDLS, CDR2 YYNGEE. V was clipped by 0 bases and J by 6 bases, with 7 bases between them. The CDR3 covers 13 residues. CDR3 nucleotide sequence: TGTGCCAGCAGCGTAGGAATAGCCAATGAGCAGTTCTTC. This sequence encodes CASSVGIANEQFF.

Many counts were recorded for this clonotype. The rearrangement joins TRBV20-1 to TRBJ2-4; no clear D. The V end was cut by 5 bases, the J end by 6 bases, with 8 bases between. The CDR3 is 11 amino acids. Germline V CDR1 and CDR2: DFQATT, SNEGSKA (reference sequence). The CDR3, as DNA: TGCAGTGCTTCGCCGATAAACATTCAGTACTTC. Its translation is CSASPINIQYF.

This clonotype was counted a few times. V and J are TRBV19 and TRBJ1-1; D might be TRBD1 (6 bases). The V gene lost 7 bases and the J gene lost 2 bases, with 14 bases spanning the gap. Germline CDR1 LNHDA, CDR2 SQIVND (reference sequence). The CDR3 is 14 residues long. The CDR3 sequence: CASIPTGGNTEAFF. The CDR3 DNA follows: TGTGCCAGTATCCCGACAGGAGGAAACACTGAAGCTTTCTTT.

In this sample, this clonotype turned up many times. The chain uses TRBV2 and TRBJ1-1; D is unclear. Trimming cost V 3 bases and J 4 bases, with 6 bases left between them. The germline gives CDR1 SNHLY, CDR2 FYNNEI. CDR3 length: 12 amino acids. The CDR3 spells CASSDYLTEAFF. The CDR3 nucleotides read TGTGCCAGCAGTGACTATCTCACTGAAGCTTTCTTT.

This clonotype appeared a few times. The chain recombines TRBV18 with TRBJ1-4; D call uncertain. The CDR3 is 15 amino acids. CDR1 and CDR2 (germline): KGHSH, LQKENI. The V end was cut by 3 bases, the J end by 6 bases, with 14 bases between. The CDR3 is CASSPDPGGDEKLFF. The CDR3 DNA follows: TGTGCCAGCTCACCGGACCCGGGTGGCGATGAAAAACTGTTTTTT.

The V and J genes are TRBV2 and TRBJ2-4; 11 bases match TRBD1. CDR3 size: 14 residues. V shed 5 bases, J shed 10 bases, and the junction held 7 bases outside the gene matches. The germline V gene encodes CDR1 SNHLY and CDR2 FYNNEI. The CDR3 spells CASSSLGTGGIQYF. CDR3 nucleotide sequence: TGTGCCAGCAGTTCTCTCGGGACAGGGGGGATTCAGTACTTC.